Reported below is one T cell receptor beta chain. The entry originates in a study of blood T cell repertoires in COVID-19. Method: immunoSEQ multiplex PCR; TCRdb's copy keeps in-frame clones and lacks some. The repertoire holds some 260,000 clones, 70% to 75% seen once, with 3% to 3.5% in the top ten. The CDR3 has 15 amino acids. V gave up 2 bases and J gave up 2 bases, with 11 bases separating them. CDR1 is MNHEY, CDR2 SVGEGT, per germline. The sequenced sample consisted of peripheral blood. The J gene is TRBJ2-3, the V gene TRBV6-2 or TRBV6-3, with D possibly TRBD2 on 6 matching bases. This clonotype was sampled from a woman aged 80 or over with acute or convalescent COVID-19. The CDR3 sequence is CASSYGWEDTDTQYF. The CDR3 nucleotides are TGTGCCAGCAGTTACGGGTGGGAGGACACAGATACGCAGTATTTT.